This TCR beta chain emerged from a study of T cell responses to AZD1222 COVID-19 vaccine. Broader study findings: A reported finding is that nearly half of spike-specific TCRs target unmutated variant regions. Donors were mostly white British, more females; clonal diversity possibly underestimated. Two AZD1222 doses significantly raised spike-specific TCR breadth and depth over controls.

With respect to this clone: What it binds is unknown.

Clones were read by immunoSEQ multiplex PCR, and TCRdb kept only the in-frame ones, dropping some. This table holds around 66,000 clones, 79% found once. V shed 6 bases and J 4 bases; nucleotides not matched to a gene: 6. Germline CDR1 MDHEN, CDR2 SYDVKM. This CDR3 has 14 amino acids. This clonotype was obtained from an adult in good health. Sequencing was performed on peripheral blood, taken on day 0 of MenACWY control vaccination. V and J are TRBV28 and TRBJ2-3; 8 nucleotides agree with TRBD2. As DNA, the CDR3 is TGTGCCAGCAGCGGGGGGGCCACATCAGATACGCAGTATTTT. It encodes CASSGGATSDTQYF.